This TCR beta chain was documented in a study of T-cell memory formation after mild COVID-19. Study information: Among the donors, TCR clusters were largely specific to each donor.

The CDR3 totals 13 residues. V trimming: 10 bases; J trimming: 4 bases; junction bases outside the gene matches: 6. Of note for this clonotype: Its antigen remains unknown.

TCR alpha and TCR beta cDNA libraries carrying sample barcodes and UMIs came from 5'RACE with constant-segment primers. TCRdb reprocessed the 5' RACE reads with MiXCR, giving one entry per CDR3 protein. The data show hundreds of thousands of distinct CDR3 sequences, 16% seen once. Whole-study findings and limits: Clones from the second wave (peaking day 37) had unconfirmed SARS-CoV-2 specificity. Pre-infection memory contained some responding clones, which suggested that cross-reactive memory had joined.

The receptor comes from a man in his late teens or twenties who had mild COVID-19 (a few samples of this study predate the infection). Cell type and time point are not known. Sequences were obtained from PBMCs or a T cell subset sorted from them (not recorded which). The chain uses TRBV12-3 or TRBV12-4 and TRBJ2-2; 7 nucleotides match TRBD1. DNA for the CDR3: TGTGCCACCAGGACAGGCCGCACCGGGGAGCTGTTTTTT. Amino acid sequence: CATRTGRTGELFF.